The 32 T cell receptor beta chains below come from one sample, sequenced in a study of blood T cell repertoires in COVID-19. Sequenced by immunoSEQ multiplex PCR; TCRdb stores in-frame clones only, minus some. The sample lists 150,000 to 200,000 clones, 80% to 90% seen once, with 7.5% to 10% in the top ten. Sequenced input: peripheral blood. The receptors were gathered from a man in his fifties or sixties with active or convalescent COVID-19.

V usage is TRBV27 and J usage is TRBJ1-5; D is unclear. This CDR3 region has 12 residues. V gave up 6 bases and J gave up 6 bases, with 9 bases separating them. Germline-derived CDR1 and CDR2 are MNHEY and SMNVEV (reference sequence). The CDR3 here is CASSTGGQPQHF. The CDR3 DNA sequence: TGTGCCAGCAGCACTGGAGGTCAGCCCCAGCATTTT.

Here the CDR3 DNA reads TGTGCCAGCAGTGAAGCATATAACGGTTTTGGTAATCAGCCCCAGCATTTT. It is translated as CASSEAYNGFGNQPQHF. This sequence joins TRBV6-1 and TRBJ1-5; D not certain. Germline V gives CDR1 MNHNS, CDR2 SASEGT. V was trimmed by 0 bases and J by 4 bases, leaving 16 bases between them. The CDR3 sequence is 17 residues long.

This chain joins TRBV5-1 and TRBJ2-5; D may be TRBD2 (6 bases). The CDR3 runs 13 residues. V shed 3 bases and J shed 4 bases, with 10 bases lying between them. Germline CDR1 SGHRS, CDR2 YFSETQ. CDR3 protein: CASSSGLRETQYF. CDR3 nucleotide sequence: TGCGCCAGCAGCTCGGGACTCCGAGAGACCCAGTACTTC.

As DNA, the CDR3 is TGCGCCAGCAGCTTTGCCGGGAGGCCCAATAGCAATCAGCCCCAGCATTTT. This gives the protein CASSFAGRPNSNQPQHF. J is TRBJ1-5 and V is TRBV5-1; D not certain. Germline lookup yields CDR1 SGHRS and CDR2 YFSETQ. Trimming shortened V by 2 bases and J by 0 bases, and 15 bases separated the two germline ends. This CDR3 spans 17 amino acids.

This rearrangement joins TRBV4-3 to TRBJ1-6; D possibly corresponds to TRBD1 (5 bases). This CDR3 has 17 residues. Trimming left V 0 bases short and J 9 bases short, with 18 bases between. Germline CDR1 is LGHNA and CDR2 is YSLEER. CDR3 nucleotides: TGCGCCAGCAGCCAAGAGGGGGGGGACCTCGTGGGTTCACCCCTCCACTTT. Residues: CASSQEGGDLVGSPLHF.

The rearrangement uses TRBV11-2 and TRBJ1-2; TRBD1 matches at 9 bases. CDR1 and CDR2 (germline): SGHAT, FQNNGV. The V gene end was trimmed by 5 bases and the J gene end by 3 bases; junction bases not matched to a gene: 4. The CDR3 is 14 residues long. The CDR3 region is CASSPDRGDYGYTF. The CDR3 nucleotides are TGTGCCAGCAGCCCAGACAGGGGGGACTATGGCTACACCTTC.

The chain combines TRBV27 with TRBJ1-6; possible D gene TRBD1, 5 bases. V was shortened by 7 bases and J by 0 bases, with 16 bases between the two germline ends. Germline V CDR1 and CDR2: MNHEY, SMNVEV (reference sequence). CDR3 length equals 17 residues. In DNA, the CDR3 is TGTGCCAGCACCCAGGGACTCCTCAGCTCCTATAATTCACCCCTCCACTTT. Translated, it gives CASTQGLLSSYNSPLHF.

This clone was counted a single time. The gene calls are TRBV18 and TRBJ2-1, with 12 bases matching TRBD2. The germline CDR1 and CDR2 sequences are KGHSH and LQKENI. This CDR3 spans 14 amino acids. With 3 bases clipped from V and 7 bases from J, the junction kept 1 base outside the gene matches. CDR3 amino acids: CASSPGTSGNEQFF. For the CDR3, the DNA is TGTGCCAGCTCACCCGGGACTAGCGGGAATGAGCAGTTCTTC. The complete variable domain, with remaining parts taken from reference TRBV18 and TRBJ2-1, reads NAGVMQNPRHLVRRRGQEARLRCSPMKGHSHVYWYRQLPEEGLKFMVYLQKENIIDESGMPKERFSAEFPKEGPSILRIQQVVRGDSAAYFCASSPGTSGNEQFFGPGTRLTVL.

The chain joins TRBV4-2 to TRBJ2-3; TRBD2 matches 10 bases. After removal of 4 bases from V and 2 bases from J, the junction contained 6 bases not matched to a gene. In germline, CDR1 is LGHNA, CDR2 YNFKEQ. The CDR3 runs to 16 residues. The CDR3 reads CASSRVAGGSTDTQYF. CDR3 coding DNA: TGTGCCAGCAGCCGAGTAGCGGGAGGTTCCACAGATACGCAGTATTTT.

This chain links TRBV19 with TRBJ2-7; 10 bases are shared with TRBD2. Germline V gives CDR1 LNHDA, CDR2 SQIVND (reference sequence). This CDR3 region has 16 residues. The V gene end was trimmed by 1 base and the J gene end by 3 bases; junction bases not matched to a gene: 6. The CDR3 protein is CASSIGAGGPGYEQYF. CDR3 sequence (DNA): TGTGCCAGTAGTATAGGAGCGGGAGGGCCAGGCTACGAGCAGTACTTC.

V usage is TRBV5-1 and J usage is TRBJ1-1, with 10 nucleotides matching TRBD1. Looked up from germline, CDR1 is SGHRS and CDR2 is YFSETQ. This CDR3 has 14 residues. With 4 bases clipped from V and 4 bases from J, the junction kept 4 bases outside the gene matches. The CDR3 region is CASSSRTGGTEAFF. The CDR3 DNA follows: TGCGCCAGCAGCAGCCGGACAGGGGGCACTGAAGCTTTCTTT.

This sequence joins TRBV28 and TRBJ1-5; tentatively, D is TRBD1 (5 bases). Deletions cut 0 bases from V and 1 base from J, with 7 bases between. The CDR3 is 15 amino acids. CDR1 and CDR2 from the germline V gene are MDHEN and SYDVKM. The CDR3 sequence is CASSLWDMSNQPQHF. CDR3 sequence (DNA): TGTGCCAGCAGTTTATGGGACATGAGCAATCAGCCCCAGCATTTT.

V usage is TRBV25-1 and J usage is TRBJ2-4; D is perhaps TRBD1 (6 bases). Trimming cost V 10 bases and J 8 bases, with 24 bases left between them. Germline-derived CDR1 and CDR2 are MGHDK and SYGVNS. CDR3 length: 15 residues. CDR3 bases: TGTGCCATACTAACAACCGGGACAAGATTCGACATTCAGTACTTC. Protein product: CAILTTGTRFDIQYF.

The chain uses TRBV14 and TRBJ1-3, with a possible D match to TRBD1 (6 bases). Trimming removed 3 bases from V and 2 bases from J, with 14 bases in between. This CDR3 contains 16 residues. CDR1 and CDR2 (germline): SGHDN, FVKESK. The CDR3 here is CASSQYREVTGNTIYF. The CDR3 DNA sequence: TGTGCCAGCAGCCAGTACAGGGAAGTAACTGGAAACACCATATATTTT.

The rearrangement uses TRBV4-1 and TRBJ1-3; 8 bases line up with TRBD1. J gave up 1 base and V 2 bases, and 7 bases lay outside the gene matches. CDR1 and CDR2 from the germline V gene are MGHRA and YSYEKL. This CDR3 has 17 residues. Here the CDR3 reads CASSQPPRTGSGNTIYF. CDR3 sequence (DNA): TGCGCCAGCAGCCAACCTCCCCGGACAGGGTCTGGAAACACCATATATTTT.

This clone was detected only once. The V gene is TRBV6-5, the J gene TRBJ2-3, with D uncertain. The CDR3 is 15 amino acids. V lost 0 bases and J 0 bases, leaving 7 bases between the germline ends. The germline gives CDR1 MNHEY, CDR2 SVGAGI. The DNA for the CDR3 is TGTGCCAGCAGTTACTCCTTTAGTAGCACAGATACGCAGTATTTT. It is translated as CASSYSFSSTDTQYF.

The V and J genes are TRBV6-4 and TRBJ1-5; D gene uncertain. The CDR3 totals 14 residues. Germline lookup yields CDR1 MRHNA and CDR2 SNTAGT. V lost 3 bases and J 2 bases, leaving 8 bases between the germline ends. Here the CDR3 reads CASSEGEGNQPQHF. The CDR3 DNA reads TGTGCCAGCAGTGAAGGTGAGGGCAATCAGCCCCAGCATTTT.

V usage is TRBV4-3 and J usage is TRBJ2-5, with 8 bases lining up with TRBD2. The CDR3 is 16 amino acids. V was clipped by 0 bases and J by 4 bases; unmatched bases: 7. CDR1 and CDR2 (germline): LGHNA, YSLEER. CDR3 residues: CASSQDPRGAGETQYF. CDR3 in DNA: TGCGCCAGCAGCCAAGATCCGCGGGGGGCCGGAGAGACCCAGTACTTC.

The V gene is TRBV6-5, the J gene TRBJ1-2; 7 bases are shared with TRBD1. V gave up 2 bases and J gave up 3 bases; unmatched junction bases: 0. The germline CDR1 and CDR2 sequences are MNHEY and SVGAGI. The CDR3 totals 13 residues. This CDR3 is CASSYDRDYGYTF. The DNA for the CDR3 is TGTGCCAGCAGTTACGACAGGGACTATGGCTACACCTTC.

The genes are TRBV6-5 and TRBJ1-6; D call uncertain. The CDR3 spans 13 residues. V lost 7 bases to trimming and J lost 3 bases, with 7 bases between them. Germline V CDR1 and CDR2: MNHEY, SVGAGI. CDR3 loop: CASKGVYNSPLHF. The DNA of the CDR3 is TGTGCCAGCAAGGGAGTCTATAATTCACCCCTCCACTTT.

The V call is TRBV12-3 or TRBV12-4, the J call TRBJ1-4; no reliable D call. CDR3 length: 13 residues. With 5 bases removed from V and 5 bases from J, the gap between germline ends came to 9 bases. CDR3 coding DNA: TGTGCCAGCAGTAGATGGGAGAATGAAAAACTGTTTTTT. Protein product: CASSRWENEKLFF.

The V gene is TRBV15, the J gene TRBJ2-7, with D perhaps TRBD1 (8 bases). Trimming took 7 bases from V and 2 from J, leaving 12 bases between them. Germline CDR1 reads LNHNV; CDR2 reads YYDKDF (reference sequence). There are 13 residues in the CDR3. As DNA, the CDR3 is TGTGCCACCAAACAGGGGGGGGCCTACGAGCAGTACTTC. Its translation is CATKQGGAYEQYF.

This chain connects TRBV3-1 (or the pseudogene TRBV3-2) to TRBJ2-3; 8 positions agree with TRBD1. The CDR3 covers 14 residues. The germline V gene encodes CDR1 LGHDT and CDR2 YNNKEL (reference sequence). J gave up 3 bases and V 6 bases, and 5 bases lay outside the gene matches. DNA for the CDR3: TGTGCCAGCAGACTTACAGGGGGAACAGATACGCAGTATTTT. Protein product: CASRLTGGTDTQYF.

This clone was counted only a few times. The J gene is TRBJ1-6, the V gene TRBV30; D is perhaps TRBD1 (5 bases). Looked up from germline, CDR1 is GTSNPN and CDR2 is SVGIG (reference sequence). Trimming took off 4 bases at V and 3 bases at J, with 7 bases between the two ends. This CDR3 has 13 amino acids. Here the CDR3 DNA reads TGTGCCTGGAAGGACAACTATAATTCACCCCTCCACTTT. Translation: CAWKDNYNSPLHF.

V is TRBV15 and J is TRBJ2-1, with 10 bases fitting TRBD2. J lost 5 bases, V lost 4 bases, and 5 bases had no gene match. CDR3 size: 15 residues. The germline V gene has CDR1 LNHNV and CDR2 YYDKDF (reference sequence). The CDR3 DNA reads TGTGCCACCAGCAAAGAGCGGGGGGGCAACAATGAGCAGTTCTTC. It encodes CATSKERGGNNEQFF.

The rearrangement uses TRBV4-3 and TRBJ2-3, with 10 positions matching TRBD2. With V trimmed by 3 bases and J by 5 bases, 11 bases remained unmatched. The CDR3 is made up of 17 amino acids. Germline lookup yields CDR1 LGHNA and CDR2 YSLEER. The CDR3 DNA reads TGCGCCAGCAGCCAGAGGAGGAGCGGGGGGGCGGAAGATACGCAGTATTTT. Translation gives CASSQRRSGGAEDTQYF.

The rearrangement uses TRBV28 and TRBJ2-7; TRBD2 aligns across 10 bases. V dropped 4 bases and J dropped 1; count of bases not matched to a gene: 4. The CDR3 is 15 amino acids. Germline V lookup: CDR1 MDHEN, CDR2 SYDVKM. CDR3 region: CASSSLAGASYEQYF. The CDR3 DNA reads TGTGCCAGCAGTTCGCTAGCGGGGGCATCCTACGAGCAGTACTTC.

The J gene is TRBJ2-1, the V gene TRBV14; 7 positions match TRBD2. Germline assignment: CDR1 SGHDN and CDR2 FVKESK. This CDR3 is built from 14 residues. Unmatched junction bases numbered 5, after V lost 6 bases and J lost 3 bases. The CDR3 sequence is CASSAGTNYNEQFF. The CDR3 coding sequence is TGTGCCAGCAGTGCCGGGACTAACTACAATGAGCAGTTCTTC.

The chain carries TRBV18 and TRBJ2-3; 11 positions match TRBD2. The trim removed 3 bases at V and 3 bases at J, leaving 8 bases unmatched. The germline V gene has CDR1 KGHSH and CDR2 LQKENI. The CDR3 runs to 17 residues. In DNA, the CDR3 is TGTGCCAGCTCACCCTTAGCGGGGGGGCCGGGGACAGATACGCAGTATTTT. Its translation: CASSPLAGGPGTDTQYF. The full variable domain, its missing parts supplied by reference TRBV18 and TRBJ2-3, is NAGVMQNPRHLVRRRGQEARLRCSPMKGHSHVYWYRQLPEEGLKFMVYLQKENIIDESGMPKERFSAEFPKEGPSILRIQQVVRGDSAAYFCASSPLAGGPGTDTQYFGPGTRLTVL.

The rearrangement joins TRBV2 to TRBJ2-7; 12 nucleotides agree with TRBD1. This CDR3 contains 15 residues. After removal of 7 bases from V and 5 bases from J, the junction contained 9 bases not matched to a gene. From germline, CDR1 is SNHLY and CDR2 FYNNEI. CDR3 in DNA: TGTGCCAGCATCCGGGACAGGGGGCATAACAACGAGCAGTACTTC. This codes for CASIRDRGHNNEQYF.

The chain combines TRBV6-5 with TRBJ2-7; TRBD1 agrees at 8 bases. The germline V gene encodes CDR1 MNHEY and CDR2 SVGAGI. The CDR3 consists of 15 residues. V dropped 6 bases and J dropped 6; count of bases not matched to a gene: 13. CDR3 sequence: CASSPPPDRAREQYF. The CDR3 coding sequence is TGTGCCAGCAGCCCACCCCCGGACAGGGCTCGCGAGCAGTACTTC.

DNA for the CDR3: TGTGCCAGCAGCTTGAACAGGGGCAAGACAGAGACCCAGTACTTC. Protein product: CASSLNRGKTETQYF. The genes are TRBV11-3 and TRBJ2-5; 7 bases map to TRBD1. CDR1 is SGHNT and CDR2 is YENEEA in the germline V gene. With V trimmed by 3 bases and J by 4 bases, 8 bases remained unmatched. The CDR3 runs 15 residues.